This T cell receptor beta chain stems from a study of persistence of HIV-infected CD4 T cells. About the research overall: Anti-CD3/anti-CD28 stimulation activated a higher proportion of cells than antigen stimulation, with lower memory fraction.

Germline V gene lookup returns CDR1 MGHDK and CDR2 SYGVNS. The CDR3 covers 17 residues. V lost 3 bases to trimming and J lost 0 bases; unmatched junction nucleotides: 4. Anti-CD3/anti-CD28 beads served as a nonspecific positive control stimulus. CD4+ T cells upregulating both CD40 ligand and CD69 were sorted as responding cells. Points from the study as a whole: Compared with CD3/CD28-stimulated cells, CMV- and Gag-responding cells showed lower TCRbeta richness. Degenerate expanded CDR3beta sequences were enriched among CMV- and Gag-responding cells. TCR oligoclonality correlated with proviral oligoclonality in the same sorted populations.

Sequencing used immunoSEQ version 4 in survey mode. Measured with immunoSEQ multiplex PCR; TCRdb has only the in-frame clones, and not every one. Of roughly 43,000 clones listed, more than 85% are singletons. Of note for this clone: The antigen is unknown.

The rearrangement uses TRBV25-1 and TRBJ2-1, with 11 bases lining up with TRBD2. Sequencing used CD4+ T cells sorted from PBMCs after approximately 19-hour stimulation, obtained from a patient who received antiretroviral therapy. The TCR was taken from an adult man with HIV who was CMV-seropositive. DNA of the CDR3: TGTGCCAGCAGTGAGACTAGCGGGGTCCCCTCCTACAATGAGCAGTTCTTC. Translation gives CASSETSGVPSYNEQFF.